The present T cell receptor beta chain was sequenced within a study of radiotherapy plus CTLA-4 blockade in lung cancer. Overall study context: Among patients, roughly 18% showed objective responses, and roughly 31% had disease control. Regarding the study as a whole: Reportedly, early blood T cell clone dynamics best predicted response, with interferon-beta. Among blood TCR repertoires after radiotherapy plus ipilimumab, tumor-derived clones expanded.

The V end lost 5 bases, the J end lost 8 bases, and 24 bases lay between the germline ends. The CDR3 consists of 17 residues. Germline CDR1 is SGHAT and CDR2 is FQNNGV. Each patient with chemo-refractory metastatic non-small-cell lung cancer was treated with focal radiation plus CTLA-4 blockade using ipilimumab. This clone appeared once. What it binds is not known. The data were produced by immunoSEQ multiplex PCR, yet TCRdb's version contains in-frame clones alone and is incomplete. The sample consists of roughly 60,000 clones, 76% of them appearing once. The V call is TRBV11-2, the J call TRBJ2-2; TRBD2 is a possible D gene (5 bases). The material was peripheral blood, obtained from a patient treated with radiotherapy plus ipilimumab. The TCR comes from a human donor with non-small cell lung cancer who had a complete response to radiotherapy plus ipilimumab. CDR3: CASSERAGPSPTGELFF. The CDR3, as DNA: TGTGCCAGCAGCGAGAGGGCCGGGCCCAGCCCGACAGGGGAGCTGTTTTTT.